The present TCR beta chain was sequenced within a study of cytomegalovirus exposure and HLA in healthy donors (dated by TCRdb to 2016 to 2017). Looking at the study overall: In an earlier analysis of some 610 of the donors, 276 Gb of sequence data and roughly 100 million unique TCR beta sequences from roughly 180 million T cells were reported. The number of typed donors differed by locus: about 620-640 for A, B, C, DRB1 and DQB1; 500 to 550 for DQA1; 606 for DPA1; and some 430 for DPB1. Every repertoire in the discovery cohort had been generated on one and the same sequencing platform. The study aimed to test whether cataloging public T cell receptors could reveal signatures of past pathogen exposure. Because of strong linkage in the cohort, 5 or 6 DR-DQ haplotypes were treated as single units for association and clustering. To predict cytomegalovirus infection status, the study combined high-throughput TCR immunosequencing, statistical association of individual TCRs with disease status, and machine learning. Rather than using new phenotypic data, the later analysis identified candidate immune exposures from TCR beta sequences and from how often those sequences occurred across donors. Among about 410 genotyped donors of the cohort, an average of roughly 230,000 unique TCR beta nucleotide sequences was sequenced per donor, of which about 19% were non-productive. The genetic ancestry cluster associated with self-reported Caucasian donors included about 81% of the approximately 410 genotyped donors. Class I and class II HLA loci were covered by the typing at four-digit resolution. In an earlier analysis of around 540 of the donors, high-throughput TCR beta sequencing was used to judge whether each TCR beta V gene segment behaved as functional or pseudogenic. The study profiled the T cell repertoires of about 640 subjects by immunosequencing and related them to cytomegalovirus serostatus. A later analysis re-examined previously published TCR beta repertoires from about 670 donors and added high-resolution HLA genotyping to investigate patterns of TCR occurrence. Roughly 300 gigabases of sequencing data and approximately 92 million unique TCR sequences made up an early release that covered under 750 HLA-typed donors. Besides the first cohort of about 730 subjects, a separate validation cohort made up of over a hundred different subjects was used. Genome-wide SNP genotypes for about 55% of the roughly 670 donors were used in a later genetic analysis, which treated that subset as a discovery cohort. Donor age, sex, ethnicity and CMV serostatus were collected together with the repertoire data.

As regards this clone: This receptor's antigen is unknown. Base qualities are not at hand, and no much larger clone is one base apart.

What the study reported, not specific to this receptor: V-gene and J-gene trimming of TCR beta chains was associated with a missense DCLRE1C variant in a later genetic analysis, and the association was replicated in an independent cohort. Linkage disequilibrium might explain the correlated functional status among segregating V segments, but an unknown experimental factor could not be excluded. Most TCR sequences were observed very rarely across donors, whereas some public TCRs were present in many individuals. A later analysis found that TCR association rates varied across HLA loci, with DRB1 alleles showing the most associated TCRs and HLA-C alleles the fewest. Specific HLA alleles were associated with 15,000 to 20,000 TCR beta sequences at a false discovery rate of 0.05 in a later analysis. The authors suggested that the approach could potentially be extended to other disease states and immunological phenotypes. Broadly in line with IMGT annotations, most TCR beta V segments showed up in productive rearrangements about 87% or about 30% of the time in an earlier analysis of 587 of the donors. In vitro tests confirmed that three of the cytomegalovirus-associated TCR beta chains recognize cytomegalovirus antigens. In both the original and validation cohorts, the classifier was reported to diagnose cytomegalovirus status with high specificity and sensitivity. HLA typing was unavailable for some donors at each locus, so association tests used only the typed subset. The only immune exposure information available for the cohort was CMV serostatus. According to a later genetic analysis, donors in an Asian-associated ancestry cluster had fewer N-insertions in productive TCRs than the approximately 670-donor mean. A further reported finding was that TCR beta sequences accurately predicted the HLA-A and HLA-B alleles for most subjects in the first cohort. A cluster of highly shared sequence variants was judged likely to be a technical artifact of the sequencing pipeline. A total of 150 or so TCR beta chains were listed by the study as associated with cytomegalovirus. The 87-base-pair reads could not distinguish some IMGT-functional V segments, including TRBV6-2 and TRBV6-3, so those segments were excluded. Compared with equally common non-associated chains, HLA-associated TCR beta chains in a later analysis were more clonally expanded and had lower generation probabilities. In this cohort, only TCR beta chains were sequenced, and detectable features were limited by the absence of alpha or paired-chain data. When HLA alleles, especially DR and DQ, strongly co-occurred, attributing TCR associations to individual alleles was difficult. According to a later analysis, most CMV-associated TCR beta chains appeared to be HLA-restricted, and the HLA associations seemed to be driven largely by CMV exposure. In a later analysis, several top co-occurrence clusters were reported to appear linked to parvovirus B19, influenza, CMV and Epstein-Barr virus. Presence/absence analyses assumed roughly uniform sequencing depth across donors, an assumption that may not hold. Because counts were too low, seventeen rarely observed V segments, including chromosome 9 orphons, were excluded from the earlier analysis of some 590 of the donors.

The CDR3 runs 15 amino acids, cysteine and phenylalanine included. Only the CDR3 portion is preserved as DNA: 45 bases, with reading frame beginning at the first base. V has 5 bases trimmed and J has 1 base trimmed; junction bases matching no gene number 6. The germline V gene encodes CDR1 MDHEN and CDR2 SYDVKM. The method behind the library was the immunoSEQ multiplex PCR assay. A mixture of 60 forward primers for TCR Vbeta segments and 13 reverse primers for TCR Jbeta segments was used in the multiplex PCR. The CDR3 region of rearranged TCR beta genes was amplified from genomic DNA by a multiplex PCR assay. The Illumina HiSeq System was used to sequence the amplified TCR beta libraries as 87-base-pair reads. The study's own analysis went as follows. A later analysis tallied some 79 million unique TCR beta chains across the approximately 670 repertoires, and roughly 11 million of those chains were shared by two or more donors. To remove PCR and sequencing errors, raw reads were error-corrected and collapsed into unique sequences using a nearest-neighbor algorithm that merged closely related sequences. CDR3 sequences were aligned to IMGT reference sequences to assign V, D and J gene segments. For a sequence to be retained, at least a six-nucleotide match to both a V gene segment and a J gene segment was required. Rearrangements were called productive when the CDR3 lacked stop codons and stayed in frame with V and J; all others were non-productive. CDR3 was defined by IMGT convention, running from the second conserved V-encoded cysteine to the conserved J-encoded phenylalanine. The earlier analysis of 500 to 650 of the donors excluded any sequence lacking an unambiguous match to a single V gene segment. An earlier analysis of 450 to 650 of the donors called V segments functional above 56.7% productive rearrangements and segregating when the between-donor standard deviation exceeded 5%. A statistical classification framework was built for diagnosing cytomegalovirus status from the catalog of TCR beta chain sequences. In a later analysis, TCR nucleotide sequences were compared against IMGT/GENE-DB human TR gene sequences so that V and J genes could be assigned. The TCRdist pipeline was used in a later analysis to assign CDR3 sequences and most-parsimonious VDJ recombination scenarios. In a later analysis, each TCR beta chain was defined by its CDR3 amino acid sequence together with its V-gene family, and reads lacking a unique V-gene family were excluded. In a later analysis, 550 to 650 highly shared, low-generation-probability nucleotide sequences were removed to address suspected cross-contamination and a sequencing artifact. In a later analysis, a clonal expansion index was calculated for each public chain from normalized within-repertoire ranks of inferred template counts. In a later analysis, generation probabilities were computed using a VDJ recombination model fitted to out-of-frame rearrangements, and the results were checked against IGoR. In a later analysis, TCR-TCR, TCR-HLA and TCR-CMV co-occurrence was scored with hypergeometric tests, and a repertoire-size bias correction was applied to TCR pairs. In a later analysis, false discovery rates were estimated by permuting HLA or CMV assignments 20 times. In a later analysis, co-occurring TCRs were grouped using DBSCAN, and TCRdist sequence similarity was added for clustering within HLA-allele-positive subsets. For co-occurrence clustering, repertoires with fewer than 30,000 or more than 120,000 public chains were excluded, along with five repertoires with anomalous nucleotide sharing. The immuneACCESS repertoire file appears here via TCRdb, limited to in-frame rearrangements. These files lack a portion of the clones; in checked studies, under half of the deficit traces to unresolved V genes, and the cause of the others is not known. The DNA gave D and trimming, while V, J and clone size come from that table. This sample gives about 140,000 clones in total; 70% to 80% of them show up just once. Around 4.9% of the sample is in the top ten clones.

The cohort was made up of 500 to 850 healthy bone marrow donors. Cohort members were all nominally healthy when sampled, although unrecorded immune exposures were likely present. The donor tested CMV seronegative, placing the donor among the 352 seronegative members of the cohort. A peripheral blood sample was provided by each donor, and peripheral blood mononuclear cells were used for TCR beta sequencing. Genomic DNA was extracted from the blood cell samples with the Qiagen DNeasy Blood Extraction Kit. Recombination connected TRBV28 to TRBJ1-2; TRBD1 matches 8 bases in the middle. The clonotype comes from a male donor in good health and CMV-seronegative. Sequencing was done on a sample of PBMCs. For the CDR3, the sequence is CASSAQGAINYGYTF. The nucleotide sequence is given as TGTGCCAGCAGTGCTCAGGGGGCCATTAACTATGGCTACACCTTC.